The table lists the clone carrying this T cell receptor beta chain with many counts. The CDR3 totals 13 residues. Germline loops: CDR1 MNHEY, CDR2 SVGEGT. V was clipped by 5 bases and J by 8 bases, with 13 bases between them. The record originates from a study of T cells in Graves' hyperthyroidism and ophthalmopathy. TCR beta CDR3 regions were amplified from RNA. First-round RT-PCR with HTBI primers amplified the TCR CDR3 region. One entry per CDR3 protein results from TCRdb running MiXCR on the multiplex PCR reads. The profile shows roughly 290,000 distinct CDR3 sequences, about an eighth of them singletons. Each 10 ml fresh peripheral blood draw supplied the PBMCs.

The receptor's source is a woman in her thirties with Graves' hyperthyroidism that later progressed to Graves' ophthalmopathy. Input material: blood. J is TRBJ2-1 and V is TRBV6-2 or TRBV6-3, with D perhaps TRBD1 (6 bases). The CDR3 protein is CASSGLKGDEQFF. In DNA form, the CDR3 reads TGTGCCAGCAGTGGACTTAAGGGGGATGAGCAGTTCTTC.